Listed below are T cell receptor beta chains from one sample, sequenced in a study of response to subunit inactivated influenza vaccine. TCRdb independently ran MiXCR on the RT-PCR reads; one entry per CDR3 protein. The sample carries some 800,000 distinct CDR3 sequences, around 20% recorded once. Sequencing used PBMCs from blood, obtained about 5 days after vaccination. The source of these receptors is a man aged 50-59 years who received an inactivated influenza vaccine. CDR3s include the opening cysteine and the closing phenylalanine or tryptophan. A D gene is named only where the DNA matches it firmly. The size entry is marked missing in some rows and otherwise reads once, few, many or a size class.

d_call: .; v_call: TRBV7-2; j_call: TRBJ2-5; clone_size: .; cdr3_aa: CASSLVLESRETQYF; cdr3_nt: TGTGCCAGCAGCTTAGTCCTTGAATCCCGAGAGACCCAGTACTTC
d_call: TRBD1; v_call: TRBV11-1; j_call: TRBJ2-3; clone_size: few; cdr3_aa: CASRRTGTGDTQYF; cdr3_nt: TGTGCCAGCAGAAGGACAGGGACGGGAGATACGCAGTATTTT
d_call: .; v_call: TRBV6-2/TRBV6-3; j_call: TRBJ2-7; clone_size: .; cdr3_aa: CASSYSRTDLYEQYF; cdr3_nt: TGTGCCAGCAGTTACTCGAGGACGGATTTGTACGAGCAGTACTTC
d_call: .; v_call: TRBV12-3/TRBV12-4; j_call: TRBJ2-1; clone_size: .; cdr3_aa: CASRKGTATYNEQFF; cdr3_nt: TGTGCCAGCAGAAAAGGGACGGCGACCTACAATGAGCAGTTCTTC
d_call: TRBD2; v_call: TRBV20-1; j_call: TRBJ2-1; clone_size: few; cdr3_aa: CSARSPTSGRNEQFF; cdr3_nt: TGCAGTGCTAGATCCCCGACTAGCGGGAGGAATGAGCAGTTCTTC
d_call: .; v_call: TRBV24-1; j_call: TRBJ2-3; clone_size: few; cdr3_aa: CATSDIRGDTQYF; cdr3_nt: TGTGCCACCAGTGATATTAGAGGAGATACGCAGTATTTT
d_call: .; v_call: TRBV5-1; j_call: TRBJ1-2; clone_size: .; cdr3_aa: CASRDGASGYTF; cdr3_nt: TGCGCCAGCAGAGACGGCGCAAGTGGCTACACCTTC
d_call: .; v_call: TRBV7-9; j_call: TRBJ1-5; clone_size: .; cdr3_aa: CASSSGGGFSNQPQHF; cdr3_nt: TGTGCCAGCAGCTCGGGCGGGGGCTTTAGCAATCAGCCCCAGCATTTT
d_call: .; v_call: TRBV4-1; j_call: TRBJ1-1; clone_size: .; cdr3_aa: CASSLRAAATEAFF; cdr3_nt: TGCGCCAGCAGCCTCCGTGCGGCGGCCACTGAAGCTTTCTTT
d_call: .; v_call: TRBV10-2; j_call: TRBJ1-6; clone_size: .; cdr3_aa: CASSGQWDSPLHF; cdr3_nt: TGCGCCAGCAGTGGGCAGTGGGATTCACCCCTCCACTTT
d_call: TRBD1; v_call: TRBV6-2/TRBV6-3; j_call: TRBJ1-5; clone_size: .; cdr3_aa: CASQRGTGGLMGNQPQHF; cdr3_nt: TGTGCCAGCCAGCGGGGGACAGGGGGCTTAATGGGCAATCAGCCCCAGCATTTT
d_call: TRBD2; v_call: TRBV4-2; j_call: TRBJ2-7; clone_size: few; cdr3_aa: CASSLLAGPSEQCF; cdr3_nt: TGTGCCAGCAGCCTCCTAGCGGGACCTAGCGAGCAGTGCTTC
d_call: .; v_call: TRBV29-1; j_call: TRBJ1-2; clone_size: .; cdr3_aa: CSVEGGGIYGYTF; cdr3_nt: TGCAGCGTTGAGGGAGGGGGAATCTATGGCTACACCTTC
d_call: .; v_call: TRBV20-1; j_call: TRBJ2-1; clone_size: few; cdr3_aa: CSAMGDHFYNEQFF; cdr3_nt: TGCAGTGCTATGGGGGACCATTTTTACAATGAGCAGTTCTTC
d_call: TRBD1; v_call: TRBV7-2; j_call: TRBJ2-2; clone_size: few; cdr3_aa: CASSPGQGSIGELFF; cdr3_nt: TGTGCCAGCAGCCCAGGACAGGGTTCGATCGGGGAGCTGTTTTTT
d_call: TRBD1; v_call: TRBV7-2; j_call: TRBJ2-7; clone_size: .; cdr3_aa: CASSQAQGAWFEQYF; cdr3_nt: TGTGCCAGCAGCCAGGCCCAGGGGGCATGGTTCGAGCAGTACTTC
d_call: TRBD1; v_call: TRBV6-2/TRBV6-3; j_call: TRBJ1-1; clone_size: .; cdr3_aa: CASAEGANTEAFF; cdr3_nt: TGTGCCAGCGCGGAGGGGGCTAACACTGAAGCTTTCTTT
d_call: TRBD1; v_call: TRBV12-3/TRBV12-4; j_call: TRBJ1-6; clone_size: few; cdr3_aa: CASSFRDRRNSPLHF; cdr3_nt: TGTGCCAGCAGTTTTAGGGACAGGAGGAATTCACCCCTCCACTTT
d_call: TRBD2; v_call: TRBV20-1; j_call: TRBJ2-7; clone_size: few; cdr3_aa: CSAGSVSGGGHEQYF; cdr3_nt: TGCAGTGCCGGATCAGTTAGCGGGGGGGGTCACGAGCAGTACTTC
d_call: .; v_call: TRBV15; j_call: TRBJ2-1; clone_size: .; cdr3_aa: CATSGRVYNEQFF; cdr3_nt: TGTGCCACCAGTGGGCGGGTCTACAATGAGCAGTTCTTC
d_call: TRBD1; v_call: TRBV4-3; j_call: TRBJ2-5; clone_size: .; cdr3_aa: CASSRGTGGRETQYF; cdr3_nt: TGCGCCAGCAGCCGAGGGACAGGGGGTCGAGAGACCCAGTACTTC
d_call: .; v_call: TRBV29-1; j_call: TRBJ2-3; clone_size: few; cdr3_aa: CSVDWTSRTDTQYF; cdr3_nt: TGCAGCGTTGACTGGACTTCTCGGACAGATACGCAGTATTTT
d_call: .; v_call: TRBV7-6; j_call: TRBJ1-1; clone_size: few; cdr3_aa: CASSLQGTVTEAFF; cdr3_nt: TGTGCCAGCAGCCTACAGGGTACCGTCACTGAAGCTTTCTTT
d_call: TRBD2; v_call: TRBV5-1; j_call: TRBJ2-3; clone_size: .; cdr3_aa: CASSPGTSAFTDTQYF; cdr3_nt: TGTGCCAGCAGCCCGGGGACTAGCGCCTTTACAGATACGCAGTATTTT
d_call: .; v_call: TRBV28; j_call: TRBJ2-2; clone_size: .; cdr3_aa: CASSFGLVLVAGELFF; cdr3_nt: TGTGCCAGCAGTTTTGGCCTGGTTTTGGTTGCCGGGGAGCTGTTTTTT
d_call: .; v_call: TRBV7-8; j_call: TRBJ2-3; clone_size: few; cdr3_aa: CASSLAVGATDTQYF; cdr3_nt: TGTGCCAGCAGCTTAGCAGTGGGGGCCACAGATACGCAGTATTTT
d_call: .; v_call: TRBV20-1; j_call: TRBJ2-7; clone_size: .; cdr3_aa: CSAVGQVTKEQYF; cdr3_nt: TGCAGTGCAGTGGGACAAGTAACCAAAGAGCAGTACTTC
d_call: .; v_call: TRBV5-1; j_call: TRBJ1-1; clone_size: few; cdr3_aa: CASSLMGLNTEAFF; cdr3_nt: TGCGCCAGCAGCTTGATGGGTTTGAACACTGAAGCTTTCTTT
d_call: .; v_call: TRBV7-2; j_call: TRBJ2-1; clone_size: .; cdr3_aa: CASSLVARLHNEQFF; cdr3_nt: TGTGCCAGCAGCTTAGTTGCGCGACTCCACAATGAGCAGTTCTTC
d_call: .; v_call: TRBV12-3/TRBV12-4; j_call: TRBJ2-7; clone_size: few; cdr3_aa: CASSPPTRSLGYEQYF; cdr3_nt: TGTGCCAGCAGTCCACCGACTCGTAGTTTGGGCTACGAGCAGTACTTC
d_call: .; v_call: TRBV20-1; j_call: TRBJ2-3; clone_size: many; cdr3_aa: CSAKATSTDTQYF; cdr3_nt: TGCAGTGCTAAAGCGACTAGCACAGATACGCAGTATTTT
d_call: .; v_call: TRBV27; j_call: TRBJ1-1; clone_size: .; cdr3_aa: CASSSLASGPEAFF; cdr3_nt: TGTGCCAGCAGTTCCCTAGCCTCGGGACCAGAAGCTTTCTTT
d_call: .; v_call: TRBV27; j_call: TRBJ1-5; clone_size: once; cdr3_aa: CASRSFGGSNQPQPF; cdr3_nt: TGTGCCAGCAGATCCTTTGGGGGTTCCAATCAGCCCCAGCCTTTT
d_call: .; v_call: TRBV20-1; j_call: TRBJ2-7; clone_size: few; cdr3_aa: CSAQLAPEQYF; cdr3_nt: TGCAGTGCTCAACTAGCTCCCGAGCAGTACTTC
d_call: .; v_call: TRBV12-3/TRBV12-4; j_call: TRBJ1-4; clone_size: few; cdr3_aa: CASSGPRGRLTNEKLFF; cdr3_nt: TGTGCCAGCAGTGGCCCCCGGGGGCGATTGACTAATGAAAAACTGTTTTTT
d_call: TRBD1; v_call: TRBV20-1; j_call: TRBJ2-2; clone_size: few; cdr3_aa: CSAGAWDRGTGELFF; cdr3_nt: TGCAGTGCCGGGGCCTGGGACAGGGGGACCGGGGAGCTGTTTTTT
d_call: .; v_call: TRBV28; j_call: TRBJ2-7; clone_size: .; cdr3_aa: CASKHTGSAYEQYF; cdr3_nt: TGTGCCAGCAAGCACACAGGAAGCGCCTACGAGCAGTACTTC
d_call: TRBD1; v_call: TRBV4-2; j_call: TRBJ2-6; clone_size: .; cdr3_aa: CASSQEWGQGFSGANVLTF; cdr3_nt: TGTGCCAGCAGCCAAGAGTGGGGACAGGGTTTCTCTGGGGCCAACGTCCTGACTTTC
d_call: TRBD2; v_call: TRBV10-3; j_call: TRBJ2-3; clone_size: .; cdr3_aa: CAIRRSGGPAGTDTQYF; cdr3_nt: TGTGCCATCCGAAGATCGGGAGGGCCTGCTGGCACAGATACGCAGTATTTT
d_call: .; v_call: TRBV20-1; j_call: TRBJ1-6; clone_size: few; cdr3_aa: CSASIDKKSSYNSPLHF; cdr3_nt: TGCAGTGCTAGTATCGACAAGAAGAGCTCCTATAATTCACCCCTCCACTTT
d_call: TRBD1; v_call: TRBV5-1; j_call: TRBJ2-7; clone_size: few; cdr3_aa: CASSSYSGQGAYEQYF; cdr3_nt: TGCGCCAGCAGCTCCTATTCGGGACAGGGTGCCTACGAGCAGTACTTC
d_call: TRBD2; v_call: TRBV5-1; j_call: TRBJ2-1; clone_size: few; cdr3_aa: CASSLEGSGSSYNEQFF; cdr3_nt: TGCGCCAGCAGCTTGGAGGGTAGCGGGAGCTCCTACAATGAGCAGTTCTTC
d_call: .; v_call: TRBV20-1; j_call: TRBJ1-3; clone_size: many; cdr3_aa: CSATQGPGNTIYF; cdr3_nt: TGCAGTGCTACACAGGGCCCTGGAAACACCATATATTTT